This T cell receptor (beta chain) was retrieved from a study of blood T cell repertoires in COVID-19. Profiling relied on immunoSEQ multiplex PCR, and the TCRdb table lists in-frame clones only, not all of them. This table holds 150,000 to 250,000 clones, approximately 80% found once. The germline gives CDR1 MDHEN, CDR2 SYDVKM. The V and J ends lost 2 bases and 5 bases, in that order; junction bases with no gene match: 16. This CDR3 has 19 amino acids. The TCR was taken from a human donor with acute or convalescent COVID-19. The donor label of this sample is uncertain. The chain employs TRBV28 and TRBJ2-3, with 10 bases that match TRBD2. The sequencing sample was made of peripheral blood. CDR3 loop: CASSLGTSALPPRGDTQYF. The DNA of the CDR3 is TGTGCCAGCAGTTTAGGGACTAGCGCACTACCACCACGAGGAGATACGCAGTATTTT.